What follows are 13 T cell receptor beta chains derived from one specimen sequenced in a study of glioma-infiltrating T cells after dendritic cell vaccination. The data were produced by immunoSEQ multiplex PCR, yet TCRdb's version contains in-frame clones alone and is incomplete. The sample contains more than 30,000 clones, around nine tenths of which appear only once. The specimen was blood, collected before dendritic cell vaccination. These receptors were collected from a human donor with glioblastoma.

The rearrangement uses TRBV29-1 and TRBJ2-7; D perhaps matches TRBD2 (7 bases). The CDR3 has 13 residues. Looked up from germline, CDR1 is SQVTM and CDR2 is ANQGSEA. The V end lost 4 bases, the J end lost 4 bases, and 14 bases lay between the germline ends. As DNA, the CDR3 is TGCAGCGTTGGGGGGGGCGCGGGGTACGAGCAGTACTTC. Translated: CSVGGGAGYEQYF.

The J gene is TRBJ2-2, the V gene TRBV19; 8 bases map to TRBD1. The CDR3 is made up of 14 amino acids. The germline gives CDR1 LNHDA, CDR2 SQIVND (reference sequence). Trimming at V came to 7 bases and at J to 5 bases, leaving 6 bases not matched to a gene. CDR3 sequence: CASTSGGVTGELFF. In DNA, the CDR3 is TGTGCCAGTACGTCAGGGGGCGTGACCGGGGAGCTGTTTTTT.

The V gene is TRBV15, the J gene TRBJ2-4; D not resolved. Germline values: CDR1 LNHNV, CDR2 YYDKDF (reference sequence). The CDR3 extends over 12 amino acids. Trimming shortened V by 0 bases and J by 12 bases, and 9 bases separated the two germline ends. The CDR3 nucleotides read TGTGCCACCAGCAGAGATCTTAGCACTCAGTACTTC. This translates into CATSRDLSTQYF.

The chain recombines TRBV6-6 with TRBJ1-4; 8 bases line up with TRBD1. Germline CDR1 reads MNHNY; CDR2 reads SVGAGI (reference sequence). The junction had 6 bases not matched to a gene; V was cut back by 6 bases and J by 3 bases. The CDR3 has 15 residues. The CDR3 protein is CASSRGQGANEKLFF. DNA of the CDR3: TGTGCCAGCAGCCGCGGACAGGGTGCTAATGAAAAACTGTTTTTT.

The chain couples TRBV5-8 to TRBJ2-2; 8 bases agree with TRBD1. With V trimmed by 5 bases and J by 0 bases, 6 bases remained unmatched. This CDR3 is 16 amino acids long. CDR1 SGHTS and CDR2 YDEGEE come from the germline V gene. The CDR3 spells CASRSPGGPNTGELFF. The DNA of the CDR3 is TGTGCCAGCAGGTCCCCAGGGGGCCCGAACACCGGGGAGCTGTTTTTT.

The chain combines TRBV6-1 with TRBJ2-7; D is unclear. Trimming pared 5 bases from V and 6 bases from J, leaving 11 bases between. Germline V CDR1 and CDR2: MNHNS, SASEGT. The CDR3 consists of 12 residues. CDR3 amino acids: CASSSTNGEQYF. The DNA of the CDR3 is TGTGCCAGCAGTTCCACTAACGGCGAGCAGTACTTC.

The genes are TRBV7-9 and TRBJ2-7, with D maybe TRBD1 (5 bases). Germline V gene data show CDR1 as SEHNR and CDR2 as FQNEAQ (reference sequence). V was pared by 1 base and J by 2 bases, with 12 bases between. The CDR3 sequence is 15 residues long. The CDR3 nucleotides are TGTGCCAGCAGCTTAGGAACAGGCGGAACCTACGAGCAGTACTTC. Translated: CASSLGTGGTYEQYF.

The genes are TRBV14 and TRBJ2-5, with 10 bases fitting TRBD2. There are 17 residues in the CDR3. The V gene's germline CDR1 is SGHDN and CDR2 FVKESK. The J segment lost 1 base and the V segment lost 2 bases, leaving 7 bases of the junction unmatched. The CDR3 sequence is CASSQLVLAGVQETQYF. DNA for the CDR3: TGTGCCAGCAGCCAACTGGTCCTAGCGGGGGTCCAAGAGACCCAGTACTTC.

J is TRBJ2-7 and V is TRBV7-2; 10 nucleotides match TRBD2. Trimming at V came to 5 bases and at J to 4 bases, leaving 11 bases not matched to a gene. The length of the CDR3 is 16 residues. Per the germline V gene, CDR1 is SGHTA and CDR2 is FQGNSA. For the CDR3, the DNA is TGTGCCAGCAGCAGAGCTAGCGGGGGCGCCCAATACGAGCAGTACTTC. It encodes CASSRASGGAQYEQYF.

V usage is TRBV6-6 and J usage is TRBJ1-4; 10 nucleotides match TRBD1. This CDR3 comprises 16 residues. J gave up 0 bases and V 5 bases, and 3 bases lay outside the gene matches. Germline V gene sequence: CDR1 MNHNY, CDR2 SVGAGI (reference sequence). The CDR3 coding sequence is TGTGCCAGCAGTAGGGGACAGGGGACAACTAATGAAAAACTGTTTTTT. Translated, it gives CASSRGQGTTNEKLFF.

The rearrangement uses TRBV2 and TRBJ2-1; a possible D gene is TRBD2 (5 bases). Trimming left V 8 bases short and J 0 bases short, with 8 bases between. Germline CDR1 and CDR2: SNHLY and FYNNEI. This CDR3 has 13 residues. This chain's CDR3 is CASGGSSYNEQFF. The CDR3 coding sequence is TGTGCCAGCGGTGGGAGCTCCTACAATGAGCAGTTCTTC.

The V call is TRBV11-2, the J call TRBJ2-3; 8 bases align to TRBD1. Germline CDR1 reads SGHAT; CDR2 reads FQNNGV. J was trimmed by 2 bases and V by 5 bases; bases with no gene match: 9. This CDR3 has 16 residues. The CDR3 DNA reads TGTGCCAGCAGCGCCGGACAGGGCCGGGTCACAGATACGCAGTATTTT. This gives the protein CASSAGQGRVTDTQYF.

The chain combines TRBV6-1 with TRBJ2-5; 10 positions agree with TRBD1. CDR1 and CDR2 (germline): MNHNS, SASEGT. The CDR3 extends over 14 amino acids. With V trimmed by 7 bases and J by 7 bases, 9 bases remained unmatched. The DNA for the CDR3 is TGTGCCAGCAAACCCGACAGGGGGCGCGCGACCCAGTACTTC. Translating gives CASKPDRGRATQYF.